The text below deals with one TCR beta chain. Its target is unknown. Prior autoimmune disease or systemic immunosuppression barred patients. This sample was taken from a study of OX40 agonist ivuxolimab in advanced cancers. Across the study: At 0.01 to 10 mg/kg, ivuxolimab was administered intravenously to patients every 2 weeks.

Findings of the study overall: In CD8+ T cells, expanded clones were on average more numerous than in CD4+.

The CDR3 sequence is 16 residues long. V was clipped by 4 bases and J by 0 bases; unmatched bases: 4. Germline-derived CDR1 and CDR2 are SGHDT and YYEEEE. Measured with immunoSEQ multiplex PCR; TCRdb has only the in-frame clones, and not every one. The repertoire holds more than 65,000 clones, with 70% to 90% as singletons. The chain uses TRBV5-6 and TRBJ1-4; 9 bases align to TRBD1. The receptor comes from an adult with an advanced solid tumor such as melanoma, head and neck, liver or kidney cancer. The sample in question was CD4+ or CD8+ T cells sorted from blood, obtained in a trial of the OX40 agonist ivuxolimab. In nucleotides, the CDR3 is TGTGCCAGCAGCCCCCGACAGGGGGCAACTAATGAAAAACTGTTTTTT. Protein: CASSPRQGATNEKLFF. The full variable domain, completed using reference TRBV5-6 and TRBJ1-4, is DAGVTQSPTHLIKTRGQQVTLRCSPKSGHDTVSWYQQALGQGPQFIFQYYEEEERQRGNFPDRFSGHQFPNYSSELNVNALLLGDSALYLCASSPRQGATNEKLFFGSGTQLSVL.